The clone carrying this T cell receptor (beta chain) appeared once. This record belongs to a study of blood T cell repertoires in COVID-19. Looking at the study overall: Samples came from the United States, Italy and Spain, spanning acute and convalescent COVID-19. The cDNA or gDNA used as material had been derived from T cells, B-cell-depleted T cells, or PBMCs.

The V gene's germline CDR1 is SNHLY and CDR2 FYNNEI. The CDR3 length is 14 residues. Trimming removed 3 bases from V and 4 bases from J, with 12 bases in between. Some clones are missing from TCRdb's copy, which holds only in-frame ones; the method was immunoSEQ multiplex PCR. The table shows fewer than 200,000 clones, with roughly 80% occurring only once. Participants, roughly 18 to 89 years old, spanned approximately 25 US areas. Membership in each cohort depended on participant-reported clinical history. The clonotype comes from a woman in her forties with acute COVID-19. Material: PBMCs or T cells enriched from blood (not recorded which). The chain is built from TRBV2 and TRBJ1-1; tentatively, D is TRBD1 (5 bases). For the CDR3, the DNA is TGTGCCAGCAGTGACCGGGGGATGAGCACTGAAGCTTTCTTT. Protein: CASSDRGMSTEAFF.